A single sample gave rise to the 26 T cell receptor beta chains below, sequenced in a study of shared clonotypes between healthy human individuals. Using immunoSEQ multiplex PCR, the repertoire was profiled, and TCRdb retains in-frame clones only, with some absent. The table lists millions of clones, roughly nine tenths of them singletons. Sequences were obtained from naive CD4+ T cells sorted from blood. Subset denoted: CD45RA+ positively selected. These receptors came from a young man in good health.

The V call is TRBV11-2, the J call TRBJ2-1; D is possibly TRBD1 (6 bases). CDR3 length: 13 residues. The germline V and J ends were trimmed by 5 bases and 6 bases, with 11 bases remaining between them. Germline values: CDR1 SGHAT, CDR2 FQNNGV. Here the CDR3 reads CASSTQGPNEQFF. CDR3 bases: TGTGCCAGCAGCACACAGGGCCCCAATGAGCAGTTCTTC.

The rearrangement uses TRBV6-1 and TRBJ1-5; no definite D call. Germline V gene sequence: CDR1 MNHNS, CDR2 SASEGT. Trimming removed 1 base at V and 0 bases at J, with 25 bases between. The CDR3 totals 21 residues. CDR3 sequence reads: CASSEGLRVLPTKLSNQPQHF. Here the CDR3 DNA reads TGTGCCAGCAGTGAAGGGCTCCGGGTCTTACCCACCAAGCTTAGCAATCAGCCCCAGCATTTT.

Worth noting for this clone: Additional DNA sequences in this sample encode the identical CDR3. V usage is TRBV5-1 and J usage is TRBJ1-5, with 9 bases aligning to TRBD1. The germline V gene encodes CDR1 SGHRS and CDR2 YFSETQ. V dropped 0 bases and J dropped 4; count of bases not matched to a gene: 2. The CDR3 sequence is 15 residues long. CDR3 residues: CASSLAGTGNQPQHF. In nucleotides, the CDR3 is TGCGCCAGCAGCTTGGCGGGGACAGGGAATCAGCCCCAGCATTTT. Full variable domain (rest looked up from reference TRBV5-1 and TRBJ1-5): KAGVTQTPRYLIKTRGQQVTLSCSPISGHRSVSWYQQTPGQGLQFLFEYFSETQRNKGNFPGRFSGRQFSNSRSEMNVSTLELGDSALYLCASSLAGTGNQPQHFGDGTRLSIL.

V gene TRBV7-9 combines with J gene TRBJ2-1; no firm D call. Trimming removed 4 bases from V and 12 bases from J, with 13 bases in between. The CDR3 consists of 12 residues. The germline V gene encodes CDR1 SEHNR and CDR2 FQNEAQ (reference sequence). The CDR3 reads CASSSLTPWQFF. CDR3 DNA sequence: TGTGCCAGCAGCTCCCTGACCCCGTGGCAGTTCTTC. The whole variable domain, filled in from reference TRBV7-9 and TRBJ2-1, reads DTGVSQNPRHKITKRGQNVTFRCDPISEHNRLYWYRQTLGQGPEFLTYFQNEAQLEKSRLLSDRFSAERPKGSFSTLEIQRTEQGDSAMYLCASSSLTPWQFFGPGTRLTVL.

This chain uses TRBV10-3 with TRBJ2-5; TRBD2 matches 10 bases. The germline V gene encodes CDR1 ENHRY and CDR2 SYGVKD. The CDR3 has 15 residues. The junction had 3 bases not matched to a gene; V was cut back by 5 bases and J by 0 bases. CDR3 loop: CAISRTSGNQETQYF. The CDR3 nucleotides read TGTGCCATCAGTAGGACTAGCGGCAACCAAGAGACCCAGTACTTC.

With respect to this clone: Other DNA sequences from this sample encode an identical CDR3 as well. The rearrangement uses TRBV7-9 and TRBJ2-1; a weak D match, TRBD2 (5 bases). The V end was cut by 4 bases, the J end by 2 bases, with 6 bases between. Germline V gives CDR1 SEHNR, CDR2 FQNEAQ (reference sequence). There are 13 residues in the CDR3. The CDR3 here is CASSSGTYNEQFF. The CDR3 nucleotides read TGTGCCAGCAGCTCCGGGACCTACAATGAGCAGTTCTTC. Using reference TRBV7-9 and TRBJ2-1 for the parts outside the CDR3, the full variable domain is DTGVSQNPRHKITKRGQNVTFRCDPISEHNRLYWYRQTLGQGPEFLTYFQNEAQLEKSRLLSDRFSAERPKGSFSTLEIQRTEQGDSAMYLCASSSGTYNEQFFGPGTRLTVL.

This clone appeared once. The chain couples TRBV21-1 to TRBJ2-5; the table's D call TRBD1 went unverified against the DNA. TRBV21-1 is designated a pseudogene. The CDR3 has 17 amino acids. The CDR3 DNA reads as TGTGCCAGCAGCAAAGCTTGCCTGACAGTAGCCCAAGAGACCCAGTACTTC. The encoded protein is CASSKACLTVAQETQYF.

Comment on this clone: The same CDR3 arises from other DNA sequences in this sample as well. This chain joins TRBV5-5 and TRBJ2-3, with D possibly matching TRBD1 (7 bases). Trimming stripped 4 bases from V and 3 bases from J, with 9 bases between. Germline V gene lookup returns CDR1 SGHKS and CDR2 YYEKEE (reference sequence). This CDR3 spans 13 amino acids. In DNA form, the CDR3 reads TGTGCCAGCAGCCCAGGGGGGACAGATACGCAGTATTTT. Its protein product is CASSPGGTDTQYF.

V gene TRBV5-1 combines with J gene TRBJ2-5; 13 bases match TRBD2. Trimming cost V 4 bases and J 3 bases; bases outside gene matches: 6. Germline assignment: CDR1 SGHRS and CDR2 YFSETQ. CDR3 length equals 16 residues. The chain's CDR3 is CASSAGLAGTEETQYF. The CDR3, as DNA: TGCGCCAGCAGCGCGGGACTAGCGGGAACCGAAGAGACCCAGTACTTC.

Points on this clone: Distinct nucleotide sequences in the sample also encode this CDR3. The gene calls are TRBV29-1 and TRBJ2-7, with D maybe TRBD1 (5 bases). Between the trimmed V and J ends, which lost 4 bases and 1 base, there was a span of 8 bases. CDR3 length: 12 amino acids. Germline V gene lookup returns CDR1 SQVTM and CDR2 ANQGSEA. CDR3: CSVVQGSYEQYF. The CDR3 nucleotides are TGCAGCGTTGTCCAGGGTTCCTACGAGCAGTACTTC.

The CDR3 loop reads CAGKTGLGDTQYF. The CDR3 bases are TGTGCCGGCAAGACAGGTCTCGGAGATACGCAGTATTTT. The chain employs TRBV2 and TRBJ2-3, with D tentatively TRBD1 (6 bases). V lost 11 bases and J lost 5, with 17 bases in between. This CDR3 has 13 residues. The germline gives CDR1 SNHLY, CDR2 FYNNEI.

Note on this clone: The sample has other DNA sequences that encode this CDR3 too. The V call is TRBV30, the J call TRBJ2-7, with D maybe TRBD1 (5 bases). Germline V lookup: CDR1 GTSNPN, CDR2 SVGIG (reference sequence). The length of the CDR3 is 11 residues. V was pared by 3 bases and J by 2 bases, with 5 bases between. The CDR3 DNA follows: TGTGCCTGGAGGGGGCCCTACGAGCAGTACTTC. Translation: CAWRGPYEQYF.

This clone was picked up one time. V is TRBV6-6 and J is TRBJ2-7; D uncertain. The V end was cut by 3 bases, the J end by 3 bases, with 12 bases between. The CDR3 contains 14 residues. CDR1 is MNHNY, CDR2 SVGAGI, per germline (reference sequence). The CDR3: CASSYKASNYEQYF. CDR3 DNA: TGTGCCAGCAGTTATAAGGCCTCAAACTACGAGCAGTACTTC.

This chain joins TRBV7-9 and TRBJ1-4; D might be TRBD1 (5 bases). From germline, CDR1 is SEHNR and CDR2 FQNEAQ (reference sequence). The CDR3 runs to 15 residues. Trimming took 1 base from V and 1 from J, leaving 7 bases between them. CDR3 coding DNA: TGTGCCAGCAGCTTAGAAAGGGGAACTAATGAAAAACTGTTTTTT. It translates to CASSLERGTNEKLFF. Full variable domain (rest looked up from reference TRBV7-9 and TRBJ1-4): DTGVSQNPRHKITKRGQNVTFRCDPISEHNRLYWYRQTLGQGPEFLTYFQNEAQLEKSRLLSDRFSAERPKGSFSTLEIQRTEQGDSAMYLCASSLERGTNEKLFFGSGTQLSVL.

The chain employs TRBV5-1 and TRBJ2-5; D unclear. The CDR3 is made up of 13 amino acids. Germline assignment: CDR1 SGHRS and CDR2 YFSETQ. With 3 bases removed from V and 1 base from J, the gap between germline ends came to 7 bases. Written as DNA, the CDR3 is TGCGCCAGCAGCTCAAACCTCCAAGAGACCCAGTACTTC. Amino acids: CASSSNLQETQYF.

The V gene is TRBV28, the J gene TRBJ2-3; D possibly matches TRBD1 or TRBD2 (6 bases each). Trimming stripped 5 bases from V and 3 bases from J, with 15 bases between. Germline lookup yields CDR1 MDHEN and CDR2 SYDVKM. The CDR3 is made up of 15 amino acids. The CDR3 DNA is TGTGCCAGCAGTGGGGGGCAGCCGAAAACAGATACGCAGTATTTT. As protein: CASSGGQPKTDTQYF.

This clone was picked up one time. The rearrangement uses TRBV4-2 and TRBJ2-3, with D perhaps given as TRBD1 or TRBD2 (5 bases each). CDR3 length equals 15 residues. Trimming took 4 bases from V and 6 from J, leaving 17 bases between them. Germline V gene lookup returns CDR1 LGHNA and CDR2 YNFKEQ. This chain's CDR3 is CASSLEGPHGDTQYF. CDR3 bases: TGTGCCAGCAGCCTAGAGGGACCACACGGGGATACGCAGTATTTT.

The CDR3 is CASSAGGYQETQYF. CDR3 sequence (DNA): TGTGCCAGCAGCGCGGGGGGGTACCAAGAGACCCAGTACTTC. The gene calls are TRBV7-2 and TRBJ2-5; 9 nucleotides agree with TRBD2. Germline lookup yields CDR1 SGHTA and CDR2 FQGNSA. Unmatched junction bases numbered 1, after V lost 5 bases and J lost 0 bases. CDR3 length: 14 residues.

The CDR3 region is CASSGTSGAQETQYF. Here the CDR3 DNA reads TGTGCCAGCAGCGGGACTAGCGGGGCCCAAGAGACCCAGTACTTC. The chain employs TRBV6-1 and TRBJ2-5, with 13 nucleotides matching TRBD2. CDR3 size: 15 residues. Germline lookup yields CDR1 MNHNS and CDR2 SASEGT. V lost 6 bases to trimming and J lost 1 base; unmatched junction nucleotides: 2.

This clone was seen just once. The chain combines TRBV7-6 with TRBJ2-5, with 10 bases aligning to TRBD2. V trimming: 5 bases; J trimming: 5 bases; junction bases outside the gene matches: 17. Germline V gene sequence: CDR1 SGHVS, CDR2 FNYEAQ. The CDR3 is 18 amino acids. CDR3 in amino acids: CASSPRGLAVQYGETQYF. CDR3 DNA sequence: TGTGCCAGCAGCCCCCGCGGACTAGCGGTCCAGTACGGGGAGACCCAGTACTTC.

The gene calls are TRBV18 and TRBJ2-7; no definite D call. The V and J ends lost 3 bases and 1 base respectively, with 13 bases between them. Germline loops: CDR1 KGHSH, CDR2 LQKENI. The CDR3 runs 15 residues. The CDR3 spells CASSPLWTASYEQYF. DNA for the CDR3: TGTGCCAGCTCACCCCTATGGACGGCTTCCTACGAGCAGTACTTC.

The J gene is TRBJ1-3, the V gene TRBV2, with 7 bases that match TRBD1. V lost 7 bases, J lost 0 bases, and 9 bases stayed unmatched. There are 16 residues in the CDR3. Germline assignment: CDR1 SNHLY and CDR2 FYNNEI. The CDR3 is CASTDRDIPSGNTIYF. The CDR3 nucleotides are TGTGCCAGCACCGACAGGGACATCCCCTCTGGAAACACCATATATTTT.

V is TRBV7-9 and J is TRBJ2-1, with TRBD2 identical over 13 bases. The V gene end was trimmed by 3 bases and the J gene end by 11 bases; junction bases not matched to a gene: 1. Germline values: CDR1 SEHNR, CDR2 FQNEAQ (reference sequence). The CDR3 runs 13 residues. Here the CDR3 reads CASSLGLAGQQFF. Written as DNA, the CDR3 is TGTGCCAGCAGCTTGGGACTAGCGGGACAGCAGTTCTTC.

CDR3 loop: CSVGQGVGYDEQFF. The CDR3 DNA follows: TGCAGCGTGGGACAGGGGGTAGGCTATGATGAGCAGTTCTTC. This chain uses TRBV29-1 with TRBJ2-1, with 11 nucleotides matching TRBD1. Trimming took 6 bases from V and 8 from J; bases not matched to a gene: 9. Germline CDR1 and CDR2: SQVTM and ANQGSEA. The CDR3 totals 14 residues.

CDR3: CASSLERSVADEKLFF. In DNA form, the CDR3 reads TGTGCCAGCAGCTTGGAGAGGTCAGTGGCAGACGAAAAACTGTTTTTT. The chain is built from TRBV5-4 and TRBJ1-4; the D is unclear. This CDR3 region has 16 residues. Trimming pared 0 bases from V and 8 bases from J, leaving 17 bases between. Germline V gene lookup returns CDR1 SGHNT and CDR2 YYREEE (reference sequence).

Notes on this clone: This sample also contains other DNA sequences that code for the same CDR3. The chain has TRBV11-2 and TRBJ2-5; D is undetermined. TRBJ2-7 matches the DNA end more closely, so the J call is doubtful. CDR1 is SGHAT, CDR2 FQNNGV, per germline. This CDR3 spans 12 amino acids. Here the CDR3 reads CASSSSSYEQYF. CDR3 coding DNA: TGTGCCAGCAGCTCCTCATCCTACGAGCAGTACTTC.